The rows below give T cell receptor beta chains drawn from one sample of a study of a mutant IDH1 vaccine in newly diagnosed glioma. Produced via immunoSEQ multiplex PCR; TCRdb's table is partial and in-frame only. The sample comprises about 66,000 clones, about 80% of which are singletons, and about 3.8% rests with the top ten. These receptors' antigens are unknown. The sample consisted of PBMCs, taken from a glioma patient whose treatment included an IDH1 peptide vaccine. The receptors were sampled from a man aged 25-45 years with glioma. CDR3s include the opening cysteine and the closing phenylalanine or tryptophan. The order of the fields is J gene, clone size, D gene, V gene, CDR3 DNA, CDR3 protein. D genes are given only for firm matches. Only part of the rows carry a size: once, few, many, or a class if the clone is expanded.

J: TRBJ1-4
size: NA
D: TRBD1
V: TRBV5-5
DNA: TGTGCCAGCAGCACCCGTCTCCGGACAGGGGGAGATCGTGCTAATGAAAAACTGTTTTTT
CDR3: CASSTRLRTGGDRANEKLFF

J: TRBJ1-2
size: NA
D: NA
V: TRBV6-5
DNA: TGTGCCAGCAGTGGACAGAACTATGGCTACACCTTC
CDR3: CASSGQNYGYTF

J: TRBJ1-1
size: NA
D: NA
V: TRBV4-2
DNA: TGTGCCAGCAGCCCGGAGAGGTGGAACACTGAAGCTTTCTTT
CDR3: CASSPERWNTEAFF

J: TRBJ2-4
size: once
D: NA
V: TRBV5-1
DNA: TGCGCCAGCAGCTTTGGGGCCAGCGGACCCGCAGGGGACATTCAGTACTTC
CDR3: CASSFGASGPAGDIQYF

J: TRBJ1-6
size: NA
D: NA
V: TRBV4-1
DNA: TGCGCCAGCAGCTTACTCGGCCGGGACCGGGATCTAAATTCACCCCTCCACTTT
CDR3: CASSLLGRDRDLNSPLHF

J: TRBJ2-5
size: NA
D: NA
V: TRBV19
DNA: TGTGCCAGTAGCCTAGCAGGGCGAGGAGAGACCCAGTACTTC
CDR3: CASSLAGRGETQYF

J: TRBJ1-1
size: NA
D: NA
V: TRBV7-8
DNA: TGTGCCAGCAGCCCTAATATACAGGGCGTCGTGCACACTGAAGCTTTCTTT
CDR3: CASSPNIQGVVHTEAFF

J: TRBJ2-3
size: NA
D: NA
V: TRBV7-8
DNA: TGTGCCAGCAGCGATAATAGGGGCTCAGATACGCAGTATTTT
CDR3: CASSDNRGSDTQYF

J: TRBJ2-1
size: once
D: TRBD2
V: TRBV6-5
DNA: TGTGCCAGCAGTTACTCAGGGCGGGGGACCCCTAATGAGCAGTTCTTC
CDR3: CASSYSGRGTPNEQFF

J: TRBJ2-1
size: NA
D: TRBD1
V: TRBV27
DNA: TGTGCCAGCAGTCCAGGGACAGGGGGGTACAATGAGCAGTTCTTC
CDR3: CASSPGTGGYNEQFF

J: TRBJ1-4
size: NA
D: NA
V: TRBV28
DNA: TGTGCCAGCAGTTTATTTCCGGGCGCGGCTAATGAAAAACTGTTTTTT
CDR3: CASSLFPGAANEKLFF

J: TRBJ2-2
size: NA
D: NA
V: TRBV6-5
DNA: TGTGCCAGCAGTTACTCGGGGGTGGGGACCGGGGAGCTGTTTTTT
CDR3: CASSYSGVGTGELFF

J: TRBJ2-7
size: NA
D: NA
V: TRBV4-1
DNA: TGCGCCAGCAGCCAAGGTCAGGACGGCTCCTACGAGCAGTACTTC
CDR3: CASSQGQDGSYEQYF

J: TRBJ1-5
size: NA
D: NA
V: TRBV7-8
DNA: TGTGCCAGCAGCTTTAGTTGGACACAAGATAGCAATCAGCCCCAGCATTTT
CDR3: CASSFSWTQDSNQPQHF